A selection of T cell receptor beta chains follows, all from one sample in a study of Ad26.COV2.S vaccination and SARS-CoV-2 variants. The method was immunoSEQ multiplex PCR; TCRdb's version includes in-frame clones alone and lacks a portion of them. The sample shows roughly 460,000 clones, 80% to 90% of them seen only once. Sample: peripheral blood, taken in a trial of Ad26.COV2.S vaccine versus placebo. Receptors originate from a person aged 18-65 years who received the Ad26.COV2.S COVID-19 vaccine or a placebo. Each CDR3 is given with its conserved first and last residue. The D gene is left open where the match is weak. The size of a clone is reported for some rows only, either as once, few or many, or as a class for expanded clones.

d_call j_call clone_size v_call cdr3_nt cdr3_aa
NA TRBJ2-1 NA TRBV27 TGTGCCAGCAGTTGGTCAGGGGACTCCTACAATGAGCAGTTCTTC CASSWSGDSYNEQFF
NA TRBJ2-3 NA TRBV7-9 TGTGCCAGCAGCCATGAAGCCGGGGACACAGATACGCAGTATTTT CASSHEAGDTDTQYF
NA TRBJ2-7 NA TRBV5-1 TGCGCCAGCAGCTTTCGTGGTGACGAGCAGTACTTC CASSFRGDEQYF
TRBD1 TRBJ2-2 NA TRBV9 TGTGCCAGCAGGATAACAACAGGGGCCGGGGAGCTGTTTTTT CASRITTGAGELFF
NA TRBJ1-1 NA TRBV7-9 TGTGCCAGCAGCCCTCGTCAGGGGTGGGTCACTGAAGCTTTCTTT CASSPRQGWVTEAFF
NA TRBJ2-7 NA TRBV27 TGTGCCAGCAGTTTCCGCCCTGAAAAAAATTCCCCCTACGAGCAGTACTTC CASSFRPEKNSPYEQYF
NA TRBJ1-4 NA TRBV4-2 TGTGCCAGCAGCCAAGATTTCGGGCCAACTAATGAAAAACTGTTTTTT CASSQDFGPTNEKLFF
NA TRBJ1-1 NA TRBV5-8 TGTGCCAGCAGCTTGGAAGTAGGGGTGAGGAACACTGAAGCTTTCTTT CASSLEVGVRNTEAFF
TRBD2 TRBJ2-2 NA TRBV7-3 TGTGCCAGCAGCTTCGGCGGGGGGAACACCGGGGAGCTGTTTTTT CASSFGGGNTGELFF
TRBD2 TRBJ2-5 NA TRBV9 TGTGCCAGCAGCGTAGGGCGGGGGGGCCAAAAGACCCAGTACTTC CASSVGRGGQKTQYF
NA TRBJ1-1 NA TRBV5-6 TGTGCCAGCAGCTTAGGCTCGGGCACTGAAGCTTTCTTT CASSLGSGTEAFF
NA TRBJ2-1 NA TRBV10-3 TGTGCCATCAGAAGGTTGGAGGGGTGGGATGAGCAGTTCTTC CAIRRLEGWDEQFF
NA TRBJ1-2 NA TRBV6-5 TGTGCCAGCAGTTACTCGGTCACCGGAACAGGAGGCTACACCTTC CASSYSVTGTGGYTF
NA TRBJ2-1 NA TRBV6-5 TGTGCCAGCAGCCCCAGGGGGGAGGATGAGCAGTTCTTC CASSPRGEDEQFF
NA TRBJ1-3 NA TRBV6-6 TGTGCCAGCAATCGGATTGGAAACACCATATATTTT CASNRIGNTIYF
NA TRBJ1-3 NA TRBV30 TGTGCCTGCCGCCGGAAAGACTCTGGAAACACCATATATTTT CACRRKDSGNTIYF
TRBD1 TRBJ1-2 NA TRBV6-2/TRBV6-3 TGTGCCAGCAGTTATCGGGACAGGGGGCTCGATGGCTACACCTTC CASSYRDRGLDGYTF
NA TRBJ1-4 NA TRBV7-9 TGTGCCAGCAGCTTAGCGCAGTCGGCACATGAAAAACTGTTTTTT CASSLAQSAHEKLFF
NA TRBJ2-7 once TRBV20-1 TGCAGTGTCCCACTACGGGACGAGCAGTACTTC CSVPLRDEQYF
NA TRBJ2-7 once TRBV10-3 TGTGCCATCAGTGTACAGCGCTACGAGCAGTACTTC CAISVQRYEQYF
NA TRBJ1-2 NA TRBV10-3 TGTGCCATCAGTGGGTACTTTTCTAACTATGGCTACACCTTC CAISGYFSNYGYTF
NA TRBJ2-7 NA TRBV12-3/TRBV12-4 TGTGCCAGCAGTAAGACTTCCTACGAGCAGTACTTC CASSKTSYEQYF
NA TRBJ1-4 once TRBV7-9 TGTGCCAGCAGTTACGGACCCGCCTCAACTAATGAAAAACTGTTTTTT CASSYGPASTNEKLFF
TRBD1 TRBJ2-3 NA TRBV5-1 TGCGCCAGCAGCACCACCGGACAGGGCCGCCCCCTCAGCACAGATACGCAGTATTTT CASSTTGQGRPLSTDTQYF
NA TRBJ1-3 NA TRBV5-4 TGTGCCAGCAGCTTGGCCGGGGGAACTTATGGAAACACCATATATTTT CASSLAGGTYGNTIYF
NA TRBJ1-3 NA TRBV3-1/TRBV3-2 TGTGCCAGCAGCCAAGTATACACACTCTCTGGAAACACCATATATTTT CASSQVYTLSGNTIYF
NA TRBJ2-5 NA TRBV30 TGTGCCTGGAGGCCCCAGATACAAGAGACCCAGTACTTC CAWRPQIQETQYF
NA TRBJ2-3 NA TRBV6-5 TGTGCCAGCAGATCAACTCCGGGAGTCCCAGATACGCAGTATTTT CASRSTPGVPDTQYF
TRBD1 TRBJ1-4 NA TRBV6-6 TGTGCCAGCAGCGACAGGGGCACTAATGAAAAACTGTTTTTT CASSDRGTNEKLFF
NA TRBJ1-2 NA TRBV10-3 TGTGCCATCAGTGAGTCTGGGATGAGAATGTGGGGCTACACCTTC CAISESGMRMWGYTF
NA TRBJ1-3 once TRBV7-2 TGTGCCACCCGACCGGGCAGCAACTCTGGAAACACCATATATTTT CATRPGSNSGNTIYF
NA TRBJ1-6 NA TRBV27 TGTGCCAGCAGTTTTGGTATTTCTAATTCACCCCTCCACTTT CASSFGISNSPLHF
NA TRBJ1-4 NA TRBV6-5 TGTGCCAGCGCGGGACCCTCAACTAATGAAAAACTGTTTTTT CASAGPSTNEKLFF
NA TRBJ1-5 NA TRBV7-6 TGTGCCAGCAGCCCTAAGGAGGGGTTTAATCAGCCCCAGCATTTT CASSPKEGFNQPQHF
NA TRBJ2-3 NA TRBV5-1 TGCGCCAGCACCACAGGGTCAAGCACAGATACGCAGTATTTT CASTTGSSTDTQYF
NA TRBJ1-2 NA TRBV7-2 TGTGCCAGCAGCCTCGGGGGCCTTTGGGGCTACACCTTC CASSLGGLWGYTF
NA TRBJ2-2 NA TRBV27 TGTGCCAGCAGCTATGGGCTACACACCGGGGAGCTGTTTTTT CASSYGLHTGELFF
NA TRBJ1-1 NA TRBV6-6 TGTGCCAGCAGTTACTACCGCCGGAATCAGAACACTGAAGCTTTCTTT CASSYYRRNQNTEAFF
NA TRBJ2-3 NA TRBV7-6 TGTGCCAGCAGCTCACCGGGGTCAGATACGCAGTATTTT CASSSPGSDTQYF
TRBD2 TRBJ2-1 NA TRBV7-3 TGTGCCAGCAGCAATAGACTAGCGGGCTCCTACAATGAGCAGTTCTTC CASSNRLAGSYNEQFF
TRBD2 TRBJ2-5 few TRBV2 TGTGCCAGCAGCAAATCTGGCGGGAGGGCCCTTGAGACCCAGTACTTC CASSKSGGRALETQYF
TRBD2 TRBJ2-7 NA TRBV7-2 TGTGCCAGCAGCTCGACTAGCGGGGGGATCTACGAGCAGTACTTC CASSSTSGGIYEQYF
TRBD1 TRBJ2-7 once TRBV6-5 TGTGCCAGCAATACACGGGACAGAGGATCCTACGAGCAGTACTTC CASNTRDRGSYEQYF
NA TRBJ2-7 NA TRBV6-6 TGTGCCAGCATCGACTCCGGGCCGACCTACGAGCAGTACTTC CASIDSGPTYEQYF
TRBD1 TRBJ1-4 NA TRBV7-6 TGTGCCAGCAGCTACGAAGGGACAGGGGAAAAACTGTTTTTT CASSYEGTGEKLFF
NA TRBJ2-7 NA TRBV7-2 TGTGCCAGCAGCTTCGGGACATCGTCCTACGAGCAGTACTTC CASSFGTSSYEQYF
NA TRBJ2-5 NA TRBV2 TGTGCCAGCAGTCAAAGCGGACAAGAGACCCAGTACTTC CASSQSGQETQYF
NA TRBJ1-6 once TRBV18 TGTGCCAGCTCACCAAGAAGTCGCGGGGGAAATAATTCACCCCTCCACTTT CASSPRSRGGNNSPLHF
NA TRBJ2-7 NA TRBV7-9 TGTGCCAGCAGCTTCTCAGGCTACGAGCAGTACTTC CASSFSGYEQYF
NA TRBJ2-7 once TRBV7-2 TGTGCCAGCAGCTCGGCGGAGAACTCCTACGAGCAGTACTTC CASSSAENSYEQYF
TRBD2 TRBJ2-2 NA TRBV19 TGTGCCAGTAGTCGGACTAGCGGGAACACCGGGGAGCTGTTTTTT CASSRTSGNTGELFF